A single sample is the source of the 22 T cell receptor beta chains below, sequenced in a study of blood T cell repertoires in COVID-19. Using immunoSEQ multiplex PCR, the repertoire was profiled, and TCRdb retains in-frame clones only, with some absent. The sample includes fewer than 500,000 clones, around nine tenths seen only once; the top ten take 0.97%. Sample: PBMCs or T cells enriched from blood (not recorded which). These receptor sequences come from a woman under 40 with acute COVID-19.

This chain joins TRBV27 and TRBJ1-4, with D unresolved. This CDR3 region has 12 residues. The germline V and J ends were trimmed by 6 bases and 8 bases, with 10 bases remaining between them. CDR1 and CDR2 from the germline V gene are MNHEY and SMNVEV (reference sequence). This CDR3 is CASSLTGEKLFF. CDR3 bases: TGTGCCAGCAGCCTAACGGGGGAAAAACTGTTTTTT.

This rearrangement joins TRBV6-5 to TRBJ1-1, with 8 bases fitting TRBD1. The junction had 7 bases not matched to a gene; V was cut back by 0 bases and J by 4 bases. The CDR3 extends over 16 amino acids. The germline CDR1 and CDR2 sequences are MNHEY and SVGAGI. CDR3 sequence (DNA): TGTGCCAGCAGTTACTCGCAGGGGGCCAGGGGCACTGAAGCTTTCTTT. Translated, it gives CASSYSQGARGTEAFF.

The gene calls are TRBV7-9 and TRBJ1-1; D is perhaps TRBD1 (6 bases). The CDR3 has 13 residues. V was trimmed by 5 bases and J by 4 bases, leaving 11 bases between them. Germline assignment: CDR1 SEHNR and CDR2 FQNEAQ (reference sequence). CDR3 bases: TGTGCCAGCAGCAGGCGAGGGGGCACTGAAGCTTTCTTT. It codes for CASSRRGGTEAFF.

In its sample, this clone was seen a few times. The chain couples TRBV11-2 to TRBJ1-1; no reliable D call. CDR1 and CDR2 from the germline V gene are SGHAT and FQNNGV. Between the trimmed V and J ends, which lost 3 bases and 4 bases, there was a span of 12 bases. The CDR3 covers 14 residues. CDR3 DNA: TGTGCCAGCAGCTTCGGATTTAGCCGCACTGAAGCTTTCTTT. It encodes CASSFGFSRTEAFF.

The CDR3 protein is CASMTGPLEQFF. Written as DNA, the CDR3 is TGTGCCAGTATGACAGGGCCCCTTGAGCAGTTCTTC. The J gene is TRBJ2-1, the V gene TRBV19; 7 bases match TRBD1. The V gene end was trimmed by 7 bases and the J gene end by 9 bases; junction bases not matched to a gene: 6. This CDR3 spans 12 amino acids. CDR1 is LNHDA and CDR2 is SQIVND in the germline V gene (reference sequence).

The CDR3 nucleotides read TGTGCCAGCAGCCAAGATGGAACAGCAGGAAACACCATATATTTT. Encoded protein: CASSQDGTAGNTIYF. V gene TRBV3-1 (or the pseudogene TRBV3-2) combines with J gene TRBJ1-3; D uncertain. The CDR3 loop spans 15 amino acids. With 0 bases removed from V and 4 bases from J, the gap between germline ends came to 10 bases. Germline V CDR1 and CDR2: LGHDT, YNNKEL (reference sequence).

The gene calls are TRBV27 and TRBJ1-2; 9 nucleotides match TRBD1. The CDR3 extends over 14 amino acids. Trimming took 6 bases from V and 2 from J; bases not matched to a gene: 4. Germline values: CDR1 MNHEY, CDR2 SMNVEV (reference sequence). CDR3 region: CASRRTGVNYGYTF. CDR3 coding DNA: TGTGCCAGCAGGAGGACAGGGGTGAACTATGGCTACACCTTC.

This clone has only a few counts. The CDR3 nucleotides are TGTGCCAGCAGTCCGCCAAGACTAGCGGGGGTAAATAACGAGCAGTACTTC. This sequence encodes CASSPPRLAGVNNEQYF. This sequence joins TRBV6-2 or TRBV6-3 and TRBJ2-7; 12 nucleotides align to TRBD2. Trimming cost V 5 bases and J 5 bases; bases outside gene matches: 13. This CDR3 is built from 17 residues. The germline gives CDR1 MNHEY, CDR2 SVGEGT.

The rearrangement joins TRBV27 to TRBJ1-1; possible D gene TRBD1, 5 bases. Germline V gene sequence: CDR1 MNHEY, CDR2 SMNVEV (reference sequence). V was cut by 6 bases and J by 0 bases, with 14 bases left in between. This CDR3 spans 15 amino acids. The CDR3 DNA follows: TGTGCCAGCAGCCGCCGGGGGGACGTGAACACTGAAGCTTTCTTT. Protein product: CASSRRGDVNTEAFF.

This clone has only one observation. The CDR3, as DNA: TGTGCCATCAGGAGGGTCGGGGACACTGAAGCTTTCTTT. Residues: CAIRRVGDTEAFF. This sequence joins TRBV10-3 and TRBJ1-1, with no clear D. The CDR3 is 13 amino acids. Germline CDR1 is ENHRY and CDR2 is SYGVKD. The V end was cut by 6 bases, the J end by 3 bases, with 11 bases between.

J is TRBJ1-6 and V is TRBV6-4; D possibly corresponds to TRBD1 (6 bases). Trimming removed 4 bases at V and 7 bases at J, with 8 bases between. CDR3 size: 13 residues. Germline CDR1 is MRHNA and CDR2 is SNTAGT. The CDR3 DNA reads TGTGCCAGCAGTGTTGACAGGAATTCACCCCTCCACTTT. It specifies CASSVDRNSPLHF.

The chain employs TRBV21-1 and TRBJ1-5. TRBV21-1 is a recognized pseudogene. This CDR3 contains 17 residues. CDR3 protein: CASSKNSSHHSNQPQHF. The CDR3 DNA is TGTGCCAGCAGCAAAAACTCGTCCCATCATAGCAATCAGCCCCAGCATTTT.

The V gene is TRBV30, the J gene TRBJ2-7, with D perhaps matching TRBD1 (5 bases). Germline CDR1 and CDR2: GTSNPN and SVGIG (reference sequence). This CDR3 comprises 15 residues. V was clipped by 0 bases and J by 0 bases, with 12 bases between them. CDR3 DNA sequence: TGTGCCTGGAGTGTAAGGGGCAGTAGCTCCTACGAGCAGTACTTC. It translates to CAWSVRGSSSYEQYF.

This sequence joins TRBV15 and TRBJ2-7; D might be TRBD2 (6 bases). CDR3 size: 14 residues. Germline CDR1 LNHNV, CDR2 YYDKDF (reference sequence). V lost 1 base, J lost 5 bases, and 12 bases lay in between. The CDR3 DNA reads TGTGCCACCAGCAGAGTCGGGGGACGGGACGAGCAGTACTTC. Its protein is CATSRVGGRDEQYF. The variable domain in full, with the rest retrieved from reference TRBV15 and TRBJ2-7, is DAMVIQNPRYQVTQFGKPVTLSCSQTLNHNVMYWYQQKSSQAPKLLFHYYDKDFNNEADTPDNFQSRRPNTSFCFLDIRSPGLGDTAMYLCATSRVGGRDEQYFGPGTRLTVT.

This chain links TRBV7-9 with TRBJ1-6; 10 bases align to TRBD1. The CDR3 extends over 16 amino acids. Germline trimming cut 1 base from V and 7 bases from J; bases unmatched to any gene: 4. Germline assignment: CDR1 SEHNR and CDR2 FQNEAQ (reference sequence). The CDR3 spells CASSLGQGAPNSPLHF. Here the CDR3 DNA reads TGTGCCAGCAGCTTAGGACAGGGGGCCCCCAATTCACCCCTCCACTTT.

This sequence joins TRBV5-1 and TRBJ2-2; 8 bases fit TRBD1. Per the germline V gene, CDR1 is SGHRS and CDR2 is YFSETQ. The length of the CDR3 is 14 residues. V lost 4 bases and J lost 7; bases outside the gene matches: 6. The CDR3 region has the DNA TGCGCCAGCAGCGCCGGACAGGGATACGGGGAGCTGTTTTTT. Its protein is CASSAGQGYGELFF.

In this sample, this clone turned up a few times. The chain links TRBV6-5 to TRBJ1-2, with 8 bases identical to TRBD1. Germline V CDR1 and CDR2: MNHEY, SVGAGI. The CDR3 is 13 residues long. Germline trimming cut 6 bases from V and 4 bases from J; bases unmatched to any gene: 4. The CDR3: CASSPGTGYGYTF. The CDR3 nucleotides read TGTGCCAGCAGCCCCGGGACAGGCTATGGCTACACCTTC.

The chain couples TRBV5-6 to TRBJ2-3, with 9 bases identical to TRBD2. V gave up 0 bases and J gave up 2 bases; unmatched junction bases: 4. The CDR3 consists of 16 residues. The V gene's germline CDR1 is SGHDT and CDR2 YYEEEE. The CDR3 DNA reads TGTGCCAGCAGCTTGGGGCTAGCGGGGATCACAGATACGCAGTATTTT. This sequence encodes CASSLGLAGITDTQYF.

This rearrangement joins TRBV7-9 to TRBJ2-5; no clear D. Germline V CDR1 and CDR2: SEHNR, FQNEAQ (reference sequence). This CDR3 is 14 amino acids long. Trimming stripped 5 bases from V and 4 bases from J, with 14 bases between. CDR3 sequence reads: CASSDTALRETQYF. The CDR3 bases are TGTGCCAGCAGCGACACCGCCTTGCGAGAGACCCAGTACTTC.

This clone was recorded once. CDR3 region: CAVLGQPRGKVSEAFF. The CDR3 nucleotides are TGCGCCGTACTGGGACAGCCTAGGGGGAAAGTCTCTGAAGCTTTCTTT. The gene calls are TRBV10-2 and TRBJ1-1, with 7 positions matching TRBD1. With 11 bases clipped from V and 6 bases from J, the junction kept 21 bases outside the gene matches. Germline V gene data show CDR1 as WSHSY and CDR2 as SAAADI. There are 16 residues in the CDR3.

The J gene is TRBJ2-7, the V gene TRBV30; no reliable D call. Germline V gives CDR1 GTSNPN, CDR2 SVGIG (reference sequence). The CDR3 sequence is 13 residues long. V lost 0 bases and J 1 base, leaving 7 bases between the germline ends. This CDR3 reads CAWSVSLSYEQYF. CDR3 nucleotides: TGTGCCTGGAGTGTAAGCCTTTCCTACGAGCAGTACTTC. The full variable domain, its missing parts supplied by reference TRBV30 and TRBJ2-7, is SQTIHQWPATLVQPVGSPLSLECTVEGTSNPNLYWYRQAAGRGLQLLFYSVGIGQISSEVPQNLSASRPQDRQFILSSKKLLLSDSGFYLCAWSVSLSYEQYFGPGTRLTVT.

The chain recombines TRBV15 with TRBJ2-7; D is uncertain. V gave up 4 bases and J gave up 2 bases, with 6 bases separating them. Germline V gives CDR1 LNHNV, CDR2 YYDKDF (reference sequence). This CDR3 is 12 amino acids long. CDR3 in amino acids: CATSNGAYEQYF. The CDR3 DNA is TGTGCCACCAGCAATGGAGCCTACGAGCAGTACTTC.